These 21 T cell receptor beta chains originate from one sample sequenced in a study of T-cell memory formation after mild COVID-19. TCRdb called the 5' RACE reads again in MiXCR, with one record for every CDR3 protein. The table has around 130,000 distinct CDR3 sequences, over 15% seen once. Sequenced input: PBMCs or a T cell subset sorted from them (not recorded which). The receptors stem from a young man who had mild COVID-19 (a few samples of this study predate the infection). Cell type and time point are not known.

The chain recombines TRBV5-1 with TRBJ1-2; no clear D. The CDR3 is made up of 14 amino acids. In germline, CDR1 is SGHRS, CDR2 YFSETQ. With 4 bases removed from V and 10 bases from J, the gap between germline ends came to 20 bases. CDR3: CASSASTSWEDYTF. The CDR3 nucleotides are TGCGCCAGCAGCGCTAGTACTTCGTGGGAAGACTACACCTTC.

The J gene is TRBJ2-3, the V gene TRBV7-8; unclear D gene. The CDR3 is made up of 15 amino acids. The germline CDR1 and CDR2 sequences are SGHVS and FQNEAQ. The V end was cut by 6 bases, the J end by 2 bases, with 15 bases between. The CDR3 coding sequence is TGTGCCAGCAGGCGGCTTTATGTTTCCACAGATACGCAGTATTTT. It yields the protein CASRRLYVSTDTQYF.

This clonotype was detected many times. The CDR3 reads CASSSDREGNEQFF. In DNA, the CDR3 is TGCGCCAGCAGCTCGGACAGGGAAGGGAATGAGCAGTTCTTC. The chain joins TRBV5-1 to TRBJ2-1; 8 nucleotides match TRBD1. The CDR3 is 14 residues long. In germline, CDR1 is SGHRS, CDR2 YFSETQ. Unmatched junction bases numbered 6, after V lost 3 bases and J lost 7 bases.

The CDR3 here is CASSLVWTSGGHALFEQFF. CDR3 in DNA: TGCGCCAGCAGCTTGGTATGGACTAGCGGGGGCCACGCCTTATTTGAGCAGTTCTTC. The chain is built from TRBV5-1 and TRBJ2-1, with 13 bases matching TRBD2. Germline V gene lookup returns CDR1 SGHRS and CDR2 YFSETQ. The V and J ends lost 0 bases and 9 bases, in that order; junction bases with no gene match: 15. This CDR3 region has 19 residues.

The gene calls are TRBV7-2 and TRBJ1-2; 11 bases align to TRBD1. The V gene end was trimmed by 1 base and the J gene end by 6 bases; junction bases not matched to a gene: 4. The germline V gene has CDR1 SGHTA and CDR2 FQGNSA. This CDR3 spans 15 amino acids. In DNA form, the CDR3 reads TGTGCCAGCAGCTTAGTTTGGACAGGGGGCGATGGCTACACCTTC. Protein sequence: CASSLVWTGGDGYTF.

The chain combines TRBV11-2 with TRBJ2-7; D uncertain. CDR3 size: 12 residues. Trimming took 2 bases from V and 6 from J, leaving 8 bases between them. Germline assignment: CDR1 SGHAT and CDR2 FQNNGV. CDR3 coding DNA: TGTGCCAGCAGCTTATACCCTCCCGAGCAGTACGTC. This encodes CASSLYPPEQYV.

The chain couples TRBV23-1 to TRBJ2-7; tentatively, D is TRBD1 or TRBD2 (5 bases each). TRBV23-1 is placed among ORFs of uncertain function. This CDR3 has 16 amino acids. V was pared by 0 bases and J by 3 bases, with 15 bases between. CDR3 DNA: TGCGCCAGCAGTCAATCCTCGGGGCTAGGGGACTACGAGCAGTACTTC. Translated, it gives CASSQSSGLGDYEQYF.

This clonotype was counted ten times or more. This rearrangement joins TRBV6-5 to TRBJ2-2; D is undetermined. The germline V and J ends were trimmed by 6 bases and 7 bases, with 6 bases remaining between them. CDR1 MNHEY and CDR2 SVGAGI come from the germline V gene. This CDR3 region has 11 residues. CDR3 coding DNA: TGTGCCAGCAGGGGGTACGGGGAGCTGTTTTTT. Its protein is CASRGYGELFF.

The chain carries TRBV7-2 and TRBJ2-1; D remains unclear. This CDR3 has 13 residues. V lost 3 bases, J lost 14 bases, and 17 bases lay in between. The germline V gene has CDR1 SGHTA and CDR2 FQGNSA. The CDR3 region has the DNA TGTGCCAGCAGCTTTACGCTTAAGAATTCCAAGTTCTTC. Protein: CASSFTLKNSKFF.

The V and J genes are TRBV7-7 and TRBJ2-5, with TRBD1 as a possible D gene (6 bases). The CDR3 has 13 amino acids. V was pared by 1 base and J by 5 bases, with 8 bases between. Per the germline V gene, CDR1 is SSHAT and CDR2 is FNYEAQ (reference sequence). This chain's CDR3 is CASSLERGETQYF. Here the CDR3 DNA reads TGTGCCAGCAGCTTAGAGAGGGGGGAGACCCAGTACTTC.

The sample holds a few counts of this clonotype. The rearrangement links TRBV7-6 to TRBJ2-2; D remains unclear. Germline CDR1 and CDR2: SGHVS and FNYEAQ. The CDR3 consists of 13 residues. With 5 bases removed from V and 4 bases from J, the gap between germline ends came to 8 bases. The CDR3 loop is CASSPRATGELFF. CDR3 DNA: TGTGCCAGCAGCCCTAGGGCCACCGGGGAGCTGTTTTTT.

This clonotype turned up a few times. The V call is TRBV7-9, the J call TRBJ2-3; D is possibly TRBD1 (7 bases). The length of the CDR3 is 14 residues. In germline, CDR1 is SEHNR, CDR2 FQNEAQ (reference sequence). V gave up 5 bases and J gave up 4 bases, with 13 bases separating them. CDR3 loop: CASSRQGEADTQYF. The CDR3 nucleotides are TGTGCCAGCAGCCGGCAGGGGGAGGCAGATACGCAGTATTTT.

This clonotype has just a few counts. A junction boundary mismatches the germline segment, possibly from a read error. The gene calls are TRBV15 and TRBJ1-5; no firm D call. The CDR3 is 13 residues long. The germline V gene has CDR1 LNHNV and CDR2 YYDKDF (reference sequence). The CDR3 protein is CATSRDRNQAQHF. CDR3 sequence (DNA): TGTGCCACCAGCAGAGATAGGAATCAGGCCCAGCATTTT.

This chain connects TRBV5-1 to TRBJ2-1; D perhaps matches TRBD1 (6 bases). V lost 0 bases to trimming and J lost 6 bases, with 10 bases between them. This CDR3 is 14 amino acids long. Germline V gene data show CDR1 as SGHRS and CDR2 as YFSETQ. CDR3 coding DNA: TGCGCCAGCAGCTTGGCAGGGGCGATCAATGAGCAGTTCTTC. This gives the protein CASSLAGAINEQFF.

The chain employs TRBV7-9 and TRBJ1-1, with unresolved D. The V end lost 5 bases, the J end lost 7 bases, and 14 bases lay between the germline ends. The CDR3 length is 13 residues. Germline V gene lookup returns CDR1 SEHNR and CDR2 FQNEAQ (reference sequence). The CDR3 coding sequence is TGTGCCAGCAGCCCAAGCAGGCTGAGTGAAGCTTTCTTT. It is translated as CASSPSRLSEAFF.

This sequence joins TRBV6-5 and TRBJ2-2, with D uncertain. This CDR3 contains 15 residues. Germline CDR1 and CDR2: MNHEY and SVGAGI. The V gene lost 5 bases and the J gene lost 1 base, with 11 bases spanning the gap. DNA of the CDR3: TGTGCCAGCAGTCCAGGACCCCAGAACACCGGGGAGCTGTTTTTT. Translated, it gives CASSPGPQNTGELFF.

This clonotype appeared a few times. The chain combines TRBV6-5 with TRBJ2-4; the D gene is possibly TRBD2 (5 bases). The CDR3 is made up of 15 amino acids. Trimming left V 4 bases short and J 0 bases short, with 10 bases between. Germline V CDR1 and CDR2: MNHEY, SVGAGI. The CDR3 reads CASSSLGVAKNIQYF. The CDR3 coding sequence is TGTGCCAGCAGTTCACTCGGGGTAGCCAAAAACATTCAGTACTTC.

The chain couples TRBV10-2 to TRBJ2-3, with D perhaps matching TRBD2 (6 bases). The CDR3 is 15 amino acids. Trimming shortened V by 6 bases and J by 2 bases, and 15 bases separated the two germline ends. The V gene's germline CDR1 is WSHSY and CDR2 SAAADI. The CDR3, as DNA: TGCGCCAGCAGCCTGTTTGCGGGGCACACAGATACGCAGTATTTT. This encodes CASSLFAGHTDTQYF.

The chain employs TRBV20-1 and TRBJ2-5; D tentatively fits TRBD1 or TRBD2 (5 bases each). Deletions cut 7 bases from V and 4 bases from J, with 13 bases between. The length of the CDR3 is 12 residues. Germline V gene lookup returns CDR1 DFQATT and CDR2 SNEGSKA (reference sequence). CDR3: CSVSPGRETQYF. As DNA, the CDR3 is TGCAGTGTTAGTCCGGGGCGAGAGACCCAGTACTTC.

J is TRBJ2-1 and V is TRBV5-1; TRBD2 aligns across 13 bases. CDR1 and CDR2 from the germline V gene are SGHRS and YFSETQ. This CDR3 is built from 17 residues. The junction had 4 bases not matched to a gene; V was cut back by 4 bases and J by 0 bases. CDR3: CASSRGTSGVSYNEQFF. The CDR3 nucleotides read TGCGCCAGCAGCCGAGGGACTAGCGGGGTCTCCTACAATGAGCAGTTCTTC.

This clonotype was picked up a small number of times. The J gene is TRBJ2-4, the V gene TRBV5-1, with D possibly being TRBD2 (6 bases). Germline CDR1 is SGHRS and CDR2 is YFSETQ. CDR3 length: 20 amino acids. Deletions cut 4 bases from V and 0 bases from J, with 26 bases between. The CDR3 region is CASSLGEAAGGYIAKNIQYF. The CDR3 DNA sequence: TGCGCCAGCAGCCTAGGAGAAGCGGCCGGGGGATATATAGCCAAAAACATTCAGTACTTC.